What follows is one T cell receptor (beta chain) and its context. Its specificity is unknown. These data come from a study of T cell responses to AZD1222 COVID-19 vaccine. Study-level results: Donor demographics were predominantly white British with a female majority; clonal diversity may be underestimated.

Assay: immunoSEQ multiplex PCR; the TCRdb copy retains only in-frame clones and omits some. The sample yields about 94,000 clones, around 85% seen once. Germline CDR1 MNHEY, CDR2 SVGAGI. The germline V and J ends were trimmed by 0 bases and 7 bases, with 13 bases remaining between them. The CDR3 covers 15 residues. The source of this sequence is an adult who received the AZD1222 COVID-19 vaccine. The sequences come from peripheral blood, collected 28 days after the second AZD1222 dose. This chain connects TRBV6-5 to TRBJ2-1, with D perhaps given as TRBD1 or TRBD2 (5 bases each). DNA of the CDR3: TGTGCCAGCAGTTACTCCGGGGCTCAGCCGAATGAGCAGTTCTTC. As protein: CASSYSGAQPNEQFF.